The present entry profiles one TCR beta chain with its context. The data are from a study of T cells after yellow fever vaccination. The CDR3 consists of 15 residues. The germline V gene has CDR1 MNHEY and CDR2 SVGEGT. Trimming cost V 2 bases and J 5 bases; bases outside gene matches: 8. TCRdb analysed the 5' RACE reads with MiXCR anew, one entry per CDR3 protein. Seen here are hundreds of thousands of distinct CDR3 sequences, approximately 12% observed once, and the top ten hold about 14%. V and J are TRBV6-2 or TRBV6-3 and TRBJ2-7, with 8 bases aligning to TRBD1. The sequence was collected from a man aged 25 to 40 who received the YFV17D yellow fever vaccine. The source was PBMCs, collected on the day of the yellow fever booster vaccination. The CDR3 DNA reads TGTGCCAGCAGTTACCCTGGGCAGGGGGCCCACGAGCAGTACTTC. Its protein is CASSYPGQGAHEQYF.